This T cell receptor beta chain emerged from a study of T cells after yellow fever vaccination. TCRdb analysed the 5' RACE reads with MiXCR anew, one entry per CDR3 protein. The sample yields about 330,000 distinct CDR3 sequences, approximately 4% seen once. This clonotype was observed a few times. The sample was PBMCs, taken 5 days after the yellow fever booster vaccination. This TCR was recovered from a man between 18 and 29 years old who received the YFV17D yellow fever vaccine.

Here the CDR3 reads CASSPRQEVSYGYTF. For the CDR3, the DNA is TGTGCCAGCTCACCTCGACAGGAGGTTTCCTATGGCTACACCTTC. The J gene is TRBJ1-2, the V gene TRBV18, with a tentative D call TRBD1 (6 bases). The germline V gene has CDR1 KGHSH and CDR2 LQKENI. The ends were cut back, 3 bases at V and 4 bases at J, with 15 bases in the middle. The CDR3 runs 15 residues.